Only one count was recorded for the clone carrying this TCR beta chain. Its specificity is unknown. This specimen comes from a study of cytomegalovirus exposure and HLA in healthy donors. The PCR made use of 60 Vbeta and 13 Jbeta primers. The data were produced by immunoSEQ multiplex PCR, yet TCRdb's version contains in-frame clones alone and is incomplete. This sample yields over 100,000 clones, of which roughly 70% are seen a single time; roughly 5.9% belongs to the top ten. Overall study findings and caveats: Differences between HLA loci emerged in a later analysis of TCR association rates, with DRB1 most and HLA-C fewest.

In germline, CDR1 is LGHNA, CDR2 YNFKEQ. The CDR3 has 16 amino acids. Deletions cut 4 bases from V and 4 bases from J, with 17 bases between. V gene TRBV4-2 combines with J gene TRBJ2-1; weak D call: TRBD2 (5 bases). This TCR was sampled from a woman between 70 and 85 years old in good health and CMV-seropositive. The sequencing sample was made of PBMCs. CDR3 sequence (DNA): TGTGCCAGCAGCCCGACTACCCGGAGAACATACAATGAGCAGTTCTTC. It encodes CASSPTTRRTYNEQFF.